The 18 T cell receptor beta chains below all came from one sample that was sequenced in a study of blood T cell repertoires in COVID-19. Here immunoSEQ multiplex PCR was the method, and the copy in TCRdb shows in-frame clones only, minus some. This repertoire shows more than 120,000 clones, 84% found once; its top ten account for 4.5% to 5.5%. The sample comprised peripheral blood. These TCRs come from a human donor in a cohort sampled during active COVID-19.

This rearrangement joins TRBV27 to TRBJ2-1, with D possibly TRBD2 on 6 matching bases. The germline V gene encodes CDR1 MNHEY and CDR2 SMNVEV (reference sequence). Between the trimmed V and J ends, which lost 2 bases and 2 bases, there was a span of 25 bases. There are 20 residues in the CDR3. Written as DNA, the CDR3 is TGTGCCAGCAGTTTAGGTCTTAGCGGTGGGTTGAGGACTACCTACAATGAGCAGTTCTTC. This translates into CASSLGLSGGLRTTYNEQFF.

The gene calls are TRBV11-3 and TRBJ2-1; 13 nucleotides align to TRBD2. The CDR3 is made up of 15 amino acids. Germline V gene lookup returns CDR1 SGHNT and CDR2 YENEEA. The trim removed 5 bases at V and 10 bases at J, leaving 8 bases unmatched. CDR3: CASSQGLAGPQEQFF. The DNA of the CDR3 is TGTGCCAGCAGCCAGGGACTAGCGGGGCCCCAGGAGCAGTTCTTC.

The rearrangement links TRBV19 to TRBJ1-2; 9 nucleotides line up with TRBD1. Trimming took 7 bases from V and 5 from J; bases not matched to a gene: 8. CDR3 size: 14 residues. CDR1 LNHDA and CDR2 SQIVND come from the germline V gene (reference sequence). CDR3 in DNA: TGTGCCAGTACCCCAACAGGGGGCGGGTATGGCTACACCTTC. Translated, it gives CASTPTGGGYGYTF. The whole variable domain, filled in from reference TRBV19 and TRBJ1-2, reads DGGITQSPKYLFRKEGQNVTLSCEQNLNHDAMYWYRQDPGQGLRLIYYSQIVNDFQKGDIAEGYSVSREKKESFPLTVTSAQKNPTAFYLCASTPTGGGYGYTFGSGTRLTVV.

This clone was seen only a few times. The chain uses TRBV3-1 (or the pseudogene TRBV3-2) and TRBJ1-5; weak D call: TRBD1 (5 bases). The CDR3 covers 15 residues. The V end lost 4 bases, the J end lost 4 bases, and 14 bases lay between the germline ends. The germline V gene encodes CDR1 LGHDT and CDR2 YNNKEL (reference sequence). In DNA, the CDR3 is TGTGCCAGCAGCCCTCAGGGTCTAGTGAATCAGCCCCAGCATTTT. It yields the protein CASSPQGLVNQPQHF.

The chain uses TRBV6-5 and TRBJ1-3; no clear D. V lost 5 bases and J 5 bases, leaving 10 bases between the germline ends. This CDR3 is 13 amino acids long. Germline V gene data show CDR1 as MNHEY and CDR2 as SVGAGI. The CDR3 loop reads CASSSAGRNTIYF. CDR3 in DNA: TGTGCCAGCAGTAGCGCCGGGAGAAACACCATATATTTT.

The chain uses TRBV5-6 and TRBJ2-7; the match to TRBD1 covers 8 bases. This CDR3 spans 15 amino acids. The germline V gene has CDR1 SGHDT and CDR2 YYEEEE. The V gene end was trimmed by 3 bases and the J gene end by 3 bases; junction bases not matched to a gene: 8. CDR3 in amino acids: CASSSDRGRVYEQYV. CDR3 nucleotides: TGTGCCAGCAGCTCTGACAGGGGTAGGGTCTACGAGCAGTACGTC.

This rearrangement joins TRBV5-6 to TRBJ1-3, with D hard to call. V was trimmed by 0 bases and J by 1 base, leaving 11 bases between them. Looked up from germline, CDR1 is SGHDT and CDR2 is YYEEEE. The CDR3 totals 16 residues. CDR3 region: CASSLAPGMSGNTIYF. The CDR3 DNA is TGTGCCAGCAGCTTGGCCCCCGGTATGTCTGGAAACACCATATATTTT.

This clone was observed a handful of times. This chain links TRBV7-9 with TRBJ1-6; D perhaps matches TRBD1 (6 bases). Deletions cut 5 bases from V and 7 bases from J, with 18 bases between. Germline CDR1 SEHNR, CDR2 FQNEAQ (reference sequence). The CDR3 is 16 residues long. CDR3 loop: CASSPGQGPGNSPLHF. The CDR3 nucleotides read TGTGCCAGCAGCCCCGGGCAGGGGCCGGGGAATTCACCCCTCCACTTT. Variable domain in full (rest from reference TRBV7-9 and TRBJ1-6): DTGVSQNPRHKITKRGQNVTFRCDPISEHNRLYWYRQTLGQGPEFLTYFQNEAQLEKSRLLSDRFSAERPKGSFSTLEIQRTEQGDSAMYLCASSPGQGPGNSPLHFGNGTRLTVT.

The chain couples TRBV3-1 (or the pseudogene TRBV3-2) to TRBJ2-3; TRBD2 agrees at 10 bases. The V gene's germline CDR1 is LGHDT and CDR2 YNNKEL (reference sequence). The CDR3 runs to 18 residues. Germline trimming cut 0 bases from V and 3 bases from J; bases unmatched to any gene: 9. In DNA, the CDR3 is TGTGCCAGCAGCCAAGATGGACTAGCGGTTTATCGAACAGATACGCAGTATTTT. Its translation is CASSQDGLAVYRTDTQYF.

This clone was detected once. The CDR3 sequence is CASSFSSGSVFF. CDR3 DNA: TGTGCCAGCAGCTTTTCAAGCGGGAGTGTCTTCTTC. The chain couples TRBV7-9 to TRBJ2-1; 8 bases agree with TRBD2. J was trimmed by 16 bases and V by 3 bases; bases with no gene match: 8. Germline-derived CDR1 and CDR2 are SEHNR and FQNEAQ (reference sequence). The CDR3 sequence is 12 residues long.

The chain combines TRBV28 with TRBJ1-3; D perhaps matches TRBD1 (6 bases). Per germline, CDR1 MDHEN and CDR2 SYDVKM. V was shortened by 5 bases and J by 4 bases, with 9 bases between the two germline ends. This CDR3 has 13 residues. CDR3 bases: TGTGCCAGCAGTAGACAGGTCGGAAACACCATATATTTT. Translated, it gives CASSRQVGNTIYF.

V usage is TRBV30 and J usage is TRBJ2-3, with 8 bases aligning to TRBD1. There are 16 residues in the CDR3. After removal of 4 bases from V and 0 bases from J, the junction contained 9 bases not matched to a gene. From germline, CDR1 is GTSNPN and CDR2 SVGIG (reference sequence). The CDR3 sequence: CAWNRGKIRSTDTQYF. DNA for the CDR3: TGTGCCTGGAACAGGGGGAAAATCAGAAGCACAGATACGCAGTATTTT.

The J gene is TRBJ2-4, the V gene TRBV3-1 (or the pseudogene TRBV3-2); D possibly corresponds to TRBD2 (5 bases). V was shortened by 1 base and J by 8 bases, with 9 bases between the two germline ends. Germline V gives CDR1 LGHDT, CDR2 YNNKEL (reference sequence). The CDR3 is 13 residues long. The CDR3: CASSQAGVHIQYF. The CDR3 bases are TGTGCCAGCAGCCAAGCCGGGGTTCACATTCAGTACTTC.

The rearrangement links TRBV13 to TRBJ2-7, with 11 bases lining up with TRBD2. The CDR3 is 17 residues long. In germline, CDR1 is PRHDT, CDR2 FYEKMQ (reference sequence). The ends lost 6 bases at V and 3 bases at J; junction bases unmatched: 13. The CDR3 spells CASSPQAGTSGGYEQYF. CDR3 bases: TGTGCCAGCAGTCCGCAAGCGGGAACTAGCGGGGGCTACGAGCAGTACTTC.

This clone was seen more than once but under ten times. The chain couples TRBV7-2 to TRBJ2-7; no clear D gene. The germline gives CDR1 SGHTA, CDR2 FQGNSA. The germline V and J ends were trimmed by 2 bases and 9 bases, with 11 bases remaining between them. The CDR3 runs 12 residues. This chain's CDR3 is CASSLSVAAQYF. As DNA, the CDR3 is TGTGCCAGCAGCTTAAGCGTTGCGGCGCAGTACTTC.

In this sample, this clone turned up a few times. This same CDR3 is encoded by further DNA sequences in the sample. The genes are TRBV30 and TRBJ1-4; 7 nucleotides agree with TRBD1. The CDR3 has 14 residues. V lost 3 bases, J lost 8 bases, and 9 bases stayed unmatched. Germline CDR1 reads GTSNPN; CDR2 reads SVGIG (reference sequence). CDR3 sequence (DNA): TGTGCCTGGAGCCCACGCGGGGACAGCGAAAAACTGTTTTTT. It codes for CAWSPRGDSEKLFF.

The chain recombines TRBV5-4 with TRBJ2-7, with 9 bases lining up with TRBD1. Germline lookup yields CDR1 SGHNT and CDR2 YYREEE (reference sequence). The length of the CDR3 is 15 residues. After removal of 4 bases from V and 3 bases from J, the junction contained 8 bases not matched to a gene. CDR3 protein: CASSRKQGARYEQYF. The CDR3 nucleotides read TGTGCCAGCAGCAGAAAACAGGGGGCGCGCTACGAGCAGTACTTC.

V is TRBV5-1 and J is TRBJ1-2; D unresolved. V gave up 0 bases and J gave up 4 bases, with 7 bases separating them. The CDR3 is 13 residues long. Per germline, CDR1 SGHRS and CDR2 YFSETQ. For the CDR3, the DNA is TGCGCCAGCAGCTTGGACATATTCTATGGCTACACCTTC. As protein: CASSLDIFYGYTF.